This passage covers 21 T cell receptor beta chains from one sample sequenced in a study of PD-L1 blockade in urothelial cancer. Profiled with immunoSEQ multiplex PCR; TCRdb holds only in-frame clones, not every one. The sample holds about 49,000 clones, about four fifths seen once. As to time point: pretreatment peripheral blood. Sequencing used PBMCs, obtained around atezolizumab (anti-PD-L1) treatment. These receptors were taken from a man in his 70s with urothelial cancer.

V is TRBV28 and J is TRBJ2-7; 9 nucleotides line up with TRBD1. V shed 2 bases and J 5 bases; nucleotides not matched to a gene: 13. Germline CDR1 is MDHEN and CDR2 is SYDVKM. The CDR3 contains 17 residues. The chain's CDR3 is CASSLSTFEGQGHEQYF. The CDR3 bases are TGTGCCAGCAGTTTAAGTACGTTCGAGGGACAGGGTCACGAGCAGTACTTC.

This chain connects TRBV10-2 to TRBJ2-3; D unclear. The CDR3 is 13 amino acids. Germline CDR1 reads WSHSY; CDR2 reads SAAADI. V was pared by 6 bases and J by 2 bases, with 9 bases between. CDR3 protein: CASSPLNTDTQYF. The CDR3 nucleotides are TGCGCCAGCAGCCCCTTAAACACAGATACGCAGTATTTT.

This chain links TRBV19 with TRBJ2-3; 7 bases align to TRBD2. Germline loops: CDR1 LNHDA, CDR2 SQIVND (reference sequence). The ends lost 3 bases at V and 3 bases at J; junction bases unmatched: 0. The CDR3 is 13 residues long. As DNA, the CDR3 is TGTGCCAGTAGTATCGGGGGGACAGATACGCAGTATTTT. The encoded protein is CASSIGGTDTQYF.

This rearrangement joins TRBV5-1 to TRBJ1-3; 9 nucleotides align to TRBD1. Germline CDR1 SGHRS, CDR2 YFSETQ. This CDR3 has 15 amino acids. The V gene end was trimmed by 4 bases and the J gene end by 2 bases; junction bases not matched to a gene: 4. Here the CDR3 reads CASSTRTGAGNTIYF. The CDR3 DNA is TGCGCCAGCAGCACTAGGACAGGGGCTGGAAACACCATATATTTT. The whole variable domain, remainder taken from reference TRBV5-1 and TRBJ1-3, is KAGVTQTPRYLIKTRGQQVTLSCSPISGHRSVSWYQQTPGQGLQFLFEYFSETQRNKGNFPGRFSGRQFSNSRSEMNVSTLELGDSALYLCASSTRTGAGNTIYFGEGSWLTVV.

This chain joins TRBV5-1 and TRBJ1-4; D possibly corresponds to TRBD1 (6 bases). Germline values: CDR1 SGHRS, CDR2 YFSETQ. The CDR3 sequence is 15 residues long. The V end was cut by 1 base, the J end by 4 bases, with 11 bases between. CDR3 region: CASSLWGRNNEKLFF. In nucleotides, the CDR3 is TGCGCCAGCAGCTTGTGGGGGCGCAATAATGAAAAACTGTTTTTT.

This sequence joins TRBV21-1 and TRBJ2-1; the DNA was not compared with TRBD2, the D call given in the table. TRBV21-1 is assigned pseudogene status. The CDR3 is 17 residues long. DNA of the CDR3: TGTGCCAGCAGCAAAGATGGCGGGAGCACTTCCTACAATGAGCAGTTCTTC. Amino acids: CASSKDGGSTSYNEQFF.

The chain couples TRBV6-1 to TRBJ1-5; 8 bases align to TRBD1. Germline loops: CDR1 MNHNS, CDR2 SASEGT. CDR3 size: 14 residues. Trimming took 3 bases from V and 6 from J; bases not matched to a gene: 4. As DNA, the CDR3 is TGTGCCAGCAGTGATGCAGGGGGCACTCAGCCCCAGCATTTT. Protein: CASSDAGGTQPQHF.

The chain recombines TRBV6-1 with TRBJ2-6; tentatively, D is TRBD2 (6 bases). Germline values: CDR1 MNHNS, CDR2 SASEGT. Trimming removed 6 bases from V and 3 bases from J, with 9 bases in between. This CDR3 comprises 14 residues. The chain's CDR3 is CASSRDFGANVLTF. CDR3 bases: TGTGCCAGCAGCCGGGACTTTGGGGCCAACGTCCTGACTTTC.

The chain couples TRBV9 to TRBJ2-6, with 7 nucleotides matching TRBD1. V trimming: 3 bases; J trimming: 6 bases; junction bases outside the gene matches: 15. CDR1 and CDR2 from the germline V gene are SGDLS and YYNGEE. The CDR3 covers 18 residues. CDR3 residues: CASSGRQGYSREANVLTF. The CDR3 DNA sequence: TGTGCCAGCAGCGGAAGACAGGGATATTCTCGGGAGGCCAACGTCCTGACTTTC.

The chain couples TRBV6-6 to TRBJ1-2, with TRBD1 identical over 7 bases. Germline CDR1 reads MNHNY; CDR2 reads SVGAGI (reference sequence). V trimming: 2 bases; J trimming: 4 bases; junction bases outside the gene matches: 4. The CDR3 extends over 14 amino acids. The CDR3 protein is CASSYGTASYGYTF. The CDR3 DNA sequence: TGTGCCAGCAGTTACGGGACAGCCTCCTATGGCTACACCTTC.

The chain links TRBV14 to TRBJ2-5; 8 bases are a match to TRBD1. The germline gives CDR1 SGHDN, CDR2 FVKESK. V dropped 4 bases and J dropped 5; count of bases not matched to a gene: 9. The CDR3 is 15 residues long. This CDR3 is CASSLGQGGLETQYF. In nucleotides, the CDR3 is TGTGCCAGCAGCCTTGGACAGGGAGGATTGGAGACCCAGTACTTC.

This chain joins TRBV5-1 and TRBJ2-2; D perhaps matches TRBD1 (5 bases). The CDR3 has 15 amino acids. V lost 4 bases and J 6 bases, leaving 16 bases between the germline ends. Germline values: CDR1 SGHRS, CDR2 YFSETQ. The CDR3 region has the DNA TGCGCCAGCAGCCGTGACAGCGTTCCGGCCGGGGAGCTGTTTTTT. Translation: CASSRDSVPAGELFF.

V and J are TRBV25-1 and TRBJ2-7, with D maybe TRBD1 (6 bases). In germline, CDR1 is MGHDK, CDR2 SYGVNS. The CDR3 is made up of 15 amino acids. With 1 base removed from V and 3 bases from J, the gap between germline ends came to 13 bases. CDR3 amino acids: CASSEFGRGVYEQYF. For the CDR3, the DNA is TGTGCCAGCAGTGAATTTGGCAGGGGAGTCTACGAGCAGTACTTC.

The J gene is TRBJ2-2, the V gene TRBV6-5, with D hard to call. V lost 5 bases to trimming and J lost 4 bases, with 8 bases between them. The CDR3 sequence is 13 residues long. The V gene's germline CDR1 is MNHEY and CDR2 SVGAGI. CDR3 in amino acids: CASSASGTGELFF. The CDR3 nucleotides are TGTGCCAGCAGTGCCTCCGGCACCGGGGAGCTGTTTTTT.

The rearrangement uses TRBV2 and TRBJ1-4, with TRBD1 matching over 7 bases. After removal of 5 bases from V and 4 bases from J, the junction contained 10 bases not matched to a gene. This CDR3 region has 16 residues. Germline CDR1 and CDR2: SNHLY and FYNNEI. DNA for the CDR3: TGTGCCAGCAGTTCCCGGACAGGCCCCTTTAATGAAAAACTGTTTTTT. This codes for CASSSRTGPFNEKLFF.

The V call is TRBV27, the J call TRBJ2-1; D may be TRBD1 (6 bases). Trimming took off 7 bases at V and 7 bases at J, with 14 bases between the two ends. The CDR3 sequence is 13 residues long. The germline V gene has CDR1 MNHEY and CDR2 SMNVEV (reference sequence). In DNA, the CDR3 is TGTGCCAGCACCGATGGGCAGGGGAATGAGCAGTTCTTC. Translating it yields CASTDGQGNEQFF.

The chain has TRBV10-2 and TRBJ2-5; D may be TRBD1 (7 bases). The CDR3 extends over 14 amino acids. Trimming shortened V by 2 bases and J by 2 bases, and 9 bases separated the two germline ends. Germline-derived CDR1 and CDR2 are WSHSY and SAAADI. Here the CDR3 DNA reads TGCGCCAGCAGTGAGGCGGGACAGCAAGAGACCCAGTACTTC. Translation gives CASSEAGQQETQYF.

The rearrangement uses TRBV15 and TRBJ2-2, with 10 bases matching TRBD1. Trimming removed 0 bases from V and 4 bases from J; junction bases left unmatched: 2. The germline gives CDR1 LNHNV, CDR2 YYDKDF (reference sequence). The CDR3 totals 16 residues. The CDR3 DNA reads as TGTGCCACCAGCAGAGATCGGACAGGGGGCACCGGGGAGCTGTTTTTT. The encoded protein is CATSRDRTGGTGELFF.

The gene calls are TRBV11-3 and TRBJ2-3; 7 nucleotides agree with TRBD2. The CDR3 is 14 residues long. V lost 5 bases, J lost 1 base, and 3 bases stayed unmatched. Looked up from germline, CDR1 is SGHNT and CDR2 is YENEEA. CDR3 coding DNA: TGTGCCAGCAGCCCGGGGGGTGGCACAGATACGCAGTATTTT. Translation: CASSPGGGTDTQYF. Full variable domain (remainder filled in from reference TRBV11-3 and TRBJ2-3): EAGVVQSPRYKIIEKKQPVAFWCNPISGHNTLYWYLQNLGQGPELLIRYENEEAVDDSQLPKDRFSAERLKGVDSTLKIQPAELGDSAVYLCASSPGGGTDTQYFGPGTRLTVL.

A few counts support this clone. The chain carries TRBV9 and TRBJ2-7, with D possibly being TRBD1 (7 bases). CDR3 length equals 15 residues. V was cut by 3 bases and J by 3 bases, with 16 bases left in between. Germline CDR1 reads SGDLS; CDR2 reads YYNGEE. Written as DNA, the CDR3 is TGTGCCAGCAGCGCCGGGAGAGGGGGCGGCTACGAGCAGTACTTC. Amino acids: CASSAGRGGGYEQYF.

The V call is TRBV2, the J call TRBJ2-3; D remains unclear. This CDR3 comprises 15 residues. The V end was cut by 4 bases, the J end by 0 bases, with 11 bases between. Germline V gene sequence: CDR1 SNHLY, CDR2 FYNNEI. CDR3 in DNA: TGTGCCAGCAGTGGAAGCCGTTCTAGCACAGATACGCAGTATTTT. Translating it yields CASSGSRSSTDTQYF.